Listed below are T cell receptor beta chains from one sample, sequenced in a study of a mutant IDH1 vaccine in newly diagnosed glioma. Measured with immunoSEQ multiplex PCR; TCRdb has only the in-frame clones, and not every one. Here the sample spans tens of thousands of clones, 80% to 90% being singletons. The sample consisted of peripheral blood mononuclear cells (PBMCs), taken from a glioma patient treated with radiotherapy, temozolomide or both. Source of these receptors: a woman aged 18-29 years with glioma. Some clones in this sample may be carry-over from other donors' samples. The CDR3 runs from the conserved cysteine through the conserved F or W. A D gene is named only where the DNA matches it firmly. Rows may omit the clone size; those that give it use once, few, many or a size class.

v_gene	j_gene	d_gene	abundance	CDR3nt	CDR3aa
TRBV5-1	TRBJ2-6	TRBD1	NA	TGCGCCAGCAAACCGGGACAGCCCTCTGGGGCCAACGTCCTGACTTTC	CASKPGQPSGANVLTF
TRBV20-1	TRBJ1-2	NA	NA	TGCAGTGCTGACGGGGACTATGGCTACACCTTC	CSADGDYGYTF
TRBV19	TRBJ2-3	NA	few	TGTGCCAGTAGCCTCGACCAACTAGTAGGCACAGATACGCAGTATTTT	CASSLDQLVGTDTQYF
TRBV7-6	TRBJ2-7	TRBD1	NA	TGTGCCAGCAGCTTAGAGACAGGGAACCTCTACGAGCAGTACTTC	CASSLETGNLYEQYF
TRBV12-5	TRBJ2-2	NA	NA	TGTGCTAGTGGTCCTGGGGCCGCGAACACCGGGGAGCTGTTTTTT	CASGPGAANTGELFF
TRBV19	TRBJ1-2	TRBD1	NA	TGTGCCAGTACCCTAGGGGCAGGGGGCGCCTATGGCTACACCTTC	CASTLGAGGAYGYTF
TRBV10-2	TRBJ2-7	NA	NA	TGCGCCAGCTCGCCAGCGGGCGGAACCTACGAGCAGTACTTC	CASSPAGGTYEQYF
TRBV9	TRBJ2-2	NA	NA	TGTGCCAGCAGCGTAGCTCTATCGGGAGCCGGGGAGCTGTTTTTT	CASSVALSGAGELFF
TRBV5-6	TRBJ1-2	NA	NA	TGTGCCAGCACCAAGCTCCAGGGTAAAGGAGGCTACACCTTC	CASTKLQGKGGYTF
TRBV6-1	TRBJ2-1	NA	NA	TGTGCCAGCGGGGCGTCGTCGAGCTCCTACAATGAGCAGTTCTTC	CASGASSSSYNEQFF
TRBV30	TRBJ1-2	NA	NA	TGTGCCTGGAGTGTACTGGGGGGCCGCTATGGCTACACCTTC	CAWSVLGGRYGYTF
TRBV23-1	TRBJ1-1	NA	NA	TGCGCCAGGATAATGAACACTGAAGCTTTCTTT	CARIMNTEAFF
TRBV4-2	TRBJ2-5	TRBD1	NA	TGTGCCAGCAGCCTCCGGGACAGCGATGAGACCCAGTACTTC	CASSLRDSDETQYF
TRBV10-3	TRBJ1-1	TRBD1	NA	TGTGCCATTTCAAACAGGGGTCTCAGCACTGAAGCTTTCTTT	CAISNRGLSTEAFF
TRBV30	TRBJ1-2	NA	NA	TGTGCCTGGAGTGGCGGGGGGCACGCTAACTATGGCTACACCTTC	CAWSGGGHANYGYTF
TRBV7-9	TRBJ1-5	NA	NA	TGTGCCAGCAGCTTAGGCCCGAGGTCCCAGCATTTT	CASSLGPRSQHF
TRBV19	TRBJ2-7	NA	once	TGTGCCAGTAGTAAAGGGGGAAAATCGCAGTACTTC	CASSKGGKSQYF
TRBV30	TRBJ2-3	TRBD1	NA	TGTGCCTGGAGTGATAGGGGGCTGGGGACAGATACGCAGTATTTT	CAWSDRGLGTDTQYF
TRBV30	TRBJ1-5	TRBD1	few	TGTGCCTGGAGTGCCGGGACAGCGTGGAATCAGCCCCAGCATTTT	CAWSAGTAWNQPQHF
TRBV11-2	TRBJ1-2	TRBD1	NA	TGTGCCAGCAGCCCCAAAAAGGGGGCCTGGGGCACCTTC	CASSPKKGAWGTF
TRBV6-1	TRBJ1-5	NA	few	TGTGCCAGCAGGGGGGTAGAAGATGTGAAGCCCCAGCATTTT	CASRGVEDVKPQHF
TRBV6-5	TRBJ1-4	NA	NA	TGTGCCAGCAGTTACTCGGGAAACCTTAATGAAAAACTGTTTTTT	CASSYSGNLNEKLFF
TRBV19	TRBJ1-1	NA	NA	TGTGCCAGTAGTCTGACAGAAAGCACTGAAGCTTTCTTT	CASSLTESTEAFF
TRBV30	TRBJ2-1	NA	NA	TGTGCCTGGAGTGTACTCAGGGAGCAGTTCTTC	CAWSVLREQFF
TRBV5-1	TRBJ2-5	NA	NA	TGCGCCAGCAGCTTGACGGGGGCGGTCGGAGAGACCCAGTACTTC	CASSLTGAVGETQYF
TRBV7-2	TRBJ2-2	NA	NA	TGTGCCAGCAGCCTGGGGGGGGCAACCGGGGAGCTGTTTTTT	CASSLGGATGELFF
TRBV6-1	TRBJ1-1	NA	NA	TGTGCCAGCAGTTCCGGTCCCAGGGCGGCTGCTTTCTTT	CASSSGPRAAAFF
TRBV6-4	TRBJ2-2	NA	few	TGTGCCAGCAGTGACCGCTTAAGGGGGGACACCGGGGAGCTGTTTTTT	CASSDRLRGDTGELFF
TRBV9	TRBJ1-4	NA	NA	TGTGCCAGCAGCGTATCTCCAAGCCCGGGGGAAAAACTGTTTTTT	CASSVSPSPGEKLFF
TRBV6-6	TRBJ1-4	NA	NA	TGTGCCAGCAGTTACTCGAGACAGGAGAATAATGAAAAACTGTTTTTT	CASSYSRQENNEKLFF
TRBV5-4	TRBJ1-4	NA	NA	TGTGCCAGCAGCTGGACGGGGGGAAATGAAAAACTGTTTTTT	CASSWTGGNEKLFF
TRBV13	TRBJ2-2	NA	NA	TGTGCCAGCAGCCCAAGAATAGACACCGGGGAGCTGTTTTTT	CASSPRIDTGELFF
TRBV7-8	TRBJ2-3	NA	NA	TGTGCCAGCAGCTCCGGGCAGCCTAGCACAGATACGCAGTATTTT	CASSSGQPSTDTQYF
TRBV5-6	TRBJ1-1	NA	NA	TGTGCCAGCGCCGGGCTCCCGGGACAACTTGAAGCTTTCTTT	CASAGLPGQLEAFF
TRBV5-1	TRBJ2-1	NA	NA	TGCGCCAGCAGCTTGGATGGCGGTAGCGGCCACAATGAGCAGTTCTTC	CASSLDGGSGHNEQFF
TRBV10-1	TRBJ1-4	TRBD1	once	TGCGCCAGCAGTGAGGGTCGACAGGGAAATGAAAAACTGTTTTTT	CASSEGRQGNEKLFF
TRBV5-1	TRBJ1-4	TRBD1	NA	TGCGCCAGCAGCTTGAAGTCCAGGGGGCAAAATGAAAAACTGTTTTTT	CASSLKSRGQNEKLFF
TRBV14	TRBJ1-2	TRBD1	once	TGTGCCAGCAGCCAAGACTGGGACAGGGATACCTTC	CASSQDWDRDTF
TRBV5-1	TRBJ1-1	NA	NA	TGCGCCAGCAGCTTGGCGTCCGCCGGGAGCAACACTGAAGCTTTCTTT	CASSLASAGSNTEAFF
TRBV27	TRBJ1-1	NA	NA	TGTGCCAGCAGTTTATCGATATGGACAGAAGCTTTCTTT	CASSLSIWTEAFF
TRBV2	TRBJ2-3	NA	NA	TGTGCCAGCAGTGACTACCGGGGCAACACAGATACGCAGTATTTT	CASSDYRGNTDTQYF
TRBV6-5	TRBJ1-2	NA	NA	TGTGCCAGCAGTTACTTGGGACATACTAGCTATGGCTACACCTTC	CASSYLGHTSYGYTF